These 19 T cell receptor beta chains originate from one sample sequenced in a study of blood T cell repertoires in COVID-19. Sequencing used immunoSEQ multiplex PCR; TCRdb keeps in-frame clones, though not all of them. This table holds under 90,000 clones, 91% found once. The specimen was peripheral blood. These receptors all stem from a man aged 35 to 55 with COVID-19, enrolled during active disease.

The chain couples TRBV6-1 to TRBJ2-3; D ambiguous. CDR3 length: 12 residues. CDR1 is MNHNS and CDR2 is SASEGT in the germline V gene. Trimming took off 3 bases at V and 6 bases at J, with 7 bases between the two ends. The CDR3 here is CASSEPGDTQYF. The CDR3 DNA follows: TGTGCCAGCAGTGAGCCCGGGGATACGCAGTATTTT.

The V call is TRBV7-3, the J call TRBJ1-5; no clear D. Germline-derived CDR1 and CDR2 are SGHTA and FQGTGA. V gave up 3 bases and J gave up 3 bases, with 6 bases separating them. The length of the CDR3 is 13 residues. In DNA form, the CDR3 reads TGTGCCAGCAGCTTCAACTTCAATCAGCCCCAGCATTTT. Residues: CASSFNFNQPQHF.

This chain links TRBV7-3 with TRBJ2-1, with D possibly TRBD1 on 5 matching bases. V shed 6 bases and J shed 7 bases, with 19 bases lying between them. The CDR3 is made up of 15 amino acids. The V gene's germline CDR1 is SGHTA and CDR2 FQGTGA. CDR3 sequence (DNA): TGTGCCAGCAGTGCAGGGTCTCTTCTTGAGAATGAGCAGTTCTTC. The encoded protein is CASSAGSLLENEQFF.

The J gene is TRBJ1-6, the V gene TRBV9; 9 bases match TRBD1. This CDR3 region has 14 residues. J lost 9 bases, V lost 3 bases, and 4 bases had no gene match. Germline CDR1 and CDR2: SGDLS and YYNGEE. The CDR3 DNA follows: TGTGCCAGCAGCGGCGGGACAGGGCTTTCACCCCTCCACTTT. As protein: CASSGGTGLSPLHF.

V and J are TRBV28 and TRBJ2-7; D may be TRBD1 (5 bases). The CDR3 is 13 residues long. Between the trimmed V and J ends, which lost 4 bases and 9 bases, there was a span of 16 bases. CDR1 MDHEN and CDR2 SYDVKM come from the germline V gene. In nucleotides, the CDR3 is TGTGCCAGCAGTTCCTTTACAGGTTTGGGGCAGTACTTC. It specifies CASSSFTGLGQYF.

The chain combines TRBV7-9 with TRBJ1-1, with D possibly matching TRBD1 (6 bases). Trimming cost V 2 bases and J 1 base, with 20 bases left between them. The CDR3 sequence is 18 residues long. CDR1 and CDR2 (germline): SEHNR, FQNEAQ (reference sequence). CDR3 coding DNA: TGTGCCAGCAGCTTATACTCAAAACAGGGTGAGGCGAACACTGAAGCTTTCTTT. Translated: CASSLYSKQGEANTEAFF.

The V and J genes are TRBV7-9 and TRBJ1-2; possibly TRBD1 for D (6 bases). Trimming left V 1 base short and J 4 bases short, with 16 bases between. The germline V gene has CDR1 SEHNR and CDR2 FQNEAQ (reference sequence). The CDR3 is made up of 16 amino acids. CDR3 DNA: TGTGCCAGCAGCTTAGGCGGGGGGGCGCAGGTCTATGGCTACACCTTC. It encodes CASSLGGGAQVYGYTF. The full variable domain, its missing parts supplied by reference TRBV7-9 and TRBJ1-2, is DTGVSQNPRHKITKRGQNVTFRCDPISEHNRLYWYRQTLGQGPEFLTYFQNEAQLEKSRLLSDRFSAERPKGSFSTLEIQRTEQGDSAMYLCASSLGGGAQVYGYTFGSGTRLTVV.

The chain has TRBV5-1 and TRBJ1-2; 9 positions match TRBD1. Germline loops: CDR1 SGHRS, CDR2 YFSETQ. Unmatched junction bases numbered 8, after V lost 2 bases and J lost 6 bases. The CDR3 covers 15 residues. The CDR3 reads CASSFEGQGGNGYTF. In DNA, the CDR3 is TGCGCCAGCAGCTTCGAGGGACAGGGTGGCAATGGCTACACCTTC.

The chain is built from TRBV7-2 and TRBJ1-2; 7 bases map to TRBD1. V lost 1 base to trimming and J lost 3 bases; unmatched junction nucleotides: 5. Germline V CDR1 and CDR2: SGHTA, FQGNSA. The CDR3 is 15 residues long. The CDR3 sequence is CASSLVTRGDYGYTF. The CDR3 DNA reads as TGTGCCAGCAGCTTAGTTACCAGGGGGGACTATGGCTACACCTTC.

CDR3 residues: CAWERGSYNSPLHF. In nucleotides, the CDR3 is TGTGCCTGGGAACGGGGCTCCTATAATTCACCCCTCCACTTT. The V gene is TRBV30, the J gene TRBJ1-6; D is ambiguous. The CDR3 loop spans 14 amino acids. The germline V gene has CDR1 GTSNPN and CDR2 SVGIG (reference sequence). The V end lost 5 bases, the J end lost 0 bases, and 8 bases lay between the germline ends.

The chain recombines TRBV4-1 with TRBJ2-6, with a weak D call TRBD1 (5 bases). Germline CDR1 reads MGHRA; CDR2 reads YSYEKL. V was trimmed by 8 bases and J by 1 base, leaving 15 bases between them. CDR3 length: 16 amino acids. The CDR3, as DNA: TGCGCCAGCCGGCTGGGGCAGCTTTCTGGGGCCAACGTCCTGACTTTC. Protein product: CASRLGQLSGANVLTF.

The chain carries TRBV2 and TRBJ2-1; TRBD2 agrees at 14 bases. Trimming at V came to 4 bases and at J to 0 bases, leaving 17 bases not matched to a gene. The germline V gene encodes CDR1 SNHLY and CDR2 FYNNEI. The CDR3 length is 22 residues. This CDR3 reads CASSARGAPGTSGGRSYNEQFF. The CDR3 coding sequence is TGTGCCAGCAGTGCTCGTGGGGCACCCGGGACTAGCGGGGGCCGCTCCTACAATGAGCAGTTCTTC.

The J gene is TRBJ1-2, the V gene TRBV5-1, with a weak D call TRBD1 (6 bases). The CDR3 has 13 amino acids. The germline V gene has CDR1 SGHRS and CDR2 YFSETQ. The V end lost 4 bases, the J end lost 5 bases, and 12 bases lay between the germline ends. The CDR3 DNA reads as TGCGCCAGCAGCCCGGACAGCACGTATGGCTACACCTTC. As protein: CASSPDSTYGYTF.

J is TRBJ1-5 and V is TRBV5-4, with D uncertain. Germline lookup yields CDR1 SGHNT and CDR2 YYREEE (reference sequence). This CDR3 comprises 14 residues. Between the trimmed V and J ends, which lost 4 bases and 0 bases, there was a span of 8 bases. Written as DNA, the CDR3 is TGTGCCAGCAGCAATTACAATAGCAATCAGCCCCAGCATTTT. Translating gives CASSNYNSNQPQHF.

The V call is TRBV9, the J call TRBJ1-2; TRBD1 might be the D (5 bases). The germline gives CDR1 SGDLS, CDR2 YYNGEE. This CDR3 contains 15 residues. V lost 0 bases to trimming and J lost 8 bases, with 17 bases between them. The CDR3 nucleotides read TGTGCCAGCAGCGTAGAGTCAGGGAAATATGGCGGCTACACCTTC. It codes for CASSVESGKYGGYTF.

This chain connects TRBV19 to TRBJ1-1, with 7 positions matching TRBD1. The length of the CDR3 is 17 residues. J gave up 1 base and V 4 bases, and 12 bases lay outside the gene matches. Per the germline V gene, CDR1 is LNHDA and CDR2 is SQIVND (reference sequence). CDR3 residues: CASSRNRGQRTNTEAFF. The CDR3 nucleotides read TGTGCCAGTAGTAGAAACAGGGGCCAGCGGACGAACACTGAAGCTTTCTTT.

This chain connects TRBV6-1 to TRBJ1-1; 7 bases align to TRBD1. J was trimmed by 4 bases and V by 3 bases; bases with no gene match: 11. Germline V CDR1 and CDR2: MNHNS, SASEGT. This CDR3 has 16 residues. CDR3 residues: CASSDITTGRSTEAFF. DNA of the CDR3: TGTGCCAGCAGTGATATCACGACAGGGCGGTCCACTGAAGCTTTCTTT.

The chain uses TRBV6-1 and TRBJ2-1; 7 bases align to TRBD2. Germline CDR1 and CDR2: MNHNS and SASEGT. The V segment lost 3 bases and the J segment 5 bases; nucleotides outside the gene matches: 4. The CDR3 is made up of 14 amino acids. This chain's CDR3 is CASSEGGDHNEQFF. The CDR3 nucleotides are TGTGCCAGCAGTGAGGGGGGGGACCACAATGAGCAGTTCTTC.

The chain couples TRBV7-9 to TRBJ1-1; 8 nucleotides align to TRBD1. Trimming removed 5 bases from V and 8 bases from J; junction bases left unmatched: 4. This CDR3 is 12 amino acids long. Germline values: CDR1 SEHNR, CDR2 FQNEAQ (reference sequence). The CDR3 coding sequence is TGTGCCAGCAGCCCACAGGGGGGAGAAGCTTTCTTT. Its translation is CASSPQGGEAFF.